The T cell receptor beta chain under discussion was sequenced for a study of T cells in Graves' hyperthyroidism and ophthalmopathy (dated by TCRdb to the late 2010s). General notes on the study: Peripheral blood samples were taken at initial diagnosis, before any treatment was given. To identify distinguishing TCR V-J signatures, a discovery cohort of around 98 patients was used, comprising 40 to 45 with Graves' ophthalmopathy and 55 to 65 with stable Graves' hyperthyroidism. Prospective prediction of ophthalmopathy was tested in an independent validation cohort consisting of some 18 hyperthyroidism patients and 15 or so patients who later progressed to ophthalmopathy. The 100 discovery patients were randomly divided into training and test sets at a 7:3 ratio. The study also compared thyroid tissue and blood T-cell repertoires from about six Graves' hyperthyroidism patients. After blood sampling, hyperthyroidism patients were treated with methimazole at a starting dose of 30 mg daily, and ophthalmopathy patients were treated with high-dose intravenous methylprednisolone. TCR Vbeta CDR3 sequencing of 120 to 150 peripheral blood samples (approximately 44 ophthalmopathy, about 80 hyperthyroidism and some 17 progressor patients) is reported in the paper. Study-wide conclusions, independent of this receptor: A model built on a 13 V-J signature distinguished ophthalmopathy from stable hyperthyroidism, reaching roughly 88% sensitivity and around 81% specificity in cross-validation and 80%/75% in testing. Most expanded thyroid clonotypes (frequency above 0.001) were also found in blood, which suggests that blood repertoires may mirror thyroid immune responses. No statistical method was used to fix the sample size in advance, and group allocation was not hidden from the investigators. In validation, the model predicted progression to ophthalmopathy with 55% to 71% sensitivity and about 72% specificity, a median of 6.5 months before onset.

The TCR beta CDR3 regions were amplified from RNA transcripts. The first round of RT-PCR for the TCR CDR3 was performed with the HTBI primer set and the Qiagen OneStep RT-PCR kit. A second multiplex PCR round built the libraries, followed by size selection and purification. Sequencing of the libraries was done on an Illumina HiSeq2000 using paired-end 100 bp reads. On the study's bioinformatics: SOAPnuke was used to process the raw data, with reads discarded if the reads contained adapters or uncalled bases, had a mean Phred below 15, or lacked an exact constant-primer or identifier match. High-quality paired reads were merged using COPE v1.2.5, and each unique nucleotide sequence was defined as a clonotype. MiTCR v1.1 was used to align the clonotypes against IMGT TRBV, TRBD and TRBJ reference segments. Only V-J combinations with frequency above 0.0001, covering about 99% of repertoires, were analysed. A TCS score was defined as the ratio between F50 (clonal expansion) and ExV (chaos), using BLOSUM62-based TCRdist between CDR3 peptides within each V-J. Welch's t-statistics and random forest reduced fewer than 550 V-J features to 10 to 15, which were used in a naive Bayes classifier (R e1071). TCRdb ran its own pipeline on the public reads, namely fastp trimming at Q25 and MiXCR clone calling, and kept in-frame beta chains. Each CDR3 protein appears once, grouped with its most common genes and DNA. Clone size and V and J calls follow TCRdb, not the original study. The sample yields 150,000 or so distinct CDR3 sequences; over 20% were counted once. The top ten hold around two thirds of the sample.

The table lists this clonotype with many counts. What antigen it recognizes has not been identified. Per-base quality was not reported, and no clone a single base away is much larger than it. Hyperthyroidism patients were newly diagnosed, had a disease duration of under 2 months, and were aged 18 to 65 years. Exclusion was applied to patients with uncontrolled infections, other autoimmune diseases, pregnancy or lactation. Clinical symptoms, serum thyroxine and TRAb, thyroid ultrasound, and orbital computed tomography formed the basis for the diagnoses. For progressor patients, blood was drawn at the first diagnosis of hyperthyroidism, before any ophthalmopathy symptoms had appeared. PBMCs were separated from roughly 10 ml of fresh peripheral blood using Ficoll-Paque density gradient centrifugation. Progressor patients were initially diagnosed with Graves' hyperthyroidism and developed ophthalmopathy during follow-up. Total RNA was extracted using Trizol reagent, and RNA quality was assessed on an Agilent 2100 Bioanalyzer.

Reading from cysteine to phenylalanine, the CDR3 counts 13 amino acids. This entry keeps only the CDR3 DNA: 39 bases, framed from base 1. V loses 4 bases of germline sequence and J loses 1 base, and the interval between the two ends is 7 bases. The sequence links TRBV12-3 or TRBV12-4 to TRBJ2-5; a tentative D call is TRBD1 (6 bases match). Sequencing was done on a sample of blood. The clonotype originates from a woman between 45 and 65 years old with Graves' hyperthyroidism that later progressed to Graves' ophthalmopathy. For the CDR3, the sequence is CASSWDTQETQYF. Read as DNA, the sequence is TGTGCCAGCAGTTGGGACACCCAAGAGACCCAGTACTTC.